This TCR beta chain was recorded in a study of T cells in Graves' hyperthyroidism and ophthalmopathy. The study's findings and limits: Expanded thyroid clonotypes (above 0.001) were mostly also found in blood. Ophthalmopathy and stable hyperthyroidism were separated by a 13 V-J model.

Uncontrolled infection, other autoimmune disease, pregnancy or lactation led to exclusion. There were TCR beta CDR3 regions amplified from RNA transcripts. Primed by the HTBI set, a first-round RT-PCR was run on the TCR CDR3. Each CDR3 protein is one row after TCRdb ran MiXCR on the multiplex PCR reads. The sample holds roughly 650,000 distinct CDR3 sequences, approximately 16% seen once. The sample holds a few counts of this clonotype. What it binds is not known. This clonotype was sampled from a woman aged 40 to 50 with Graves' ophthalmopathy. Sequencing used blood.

The CDR3 here is CASSPYTAGLAGGSEQFF. In DNA, the CDR3 is TGCGCCAGCAGCCCCTATACCGCGGGACTAGCGGGGGGAAGTGAGCAGTTCTTC. The chain carries TRBV5-1 and TRBJ2-1, with 15 bases that match TRBD2. This CDR3 is built from 18 residues. Germline-derived CDR1 and CDR2 are SGHRS and YFSETQ. Trimming took 4 bases from V and 9 from J; bases not matched to a gene: 14.